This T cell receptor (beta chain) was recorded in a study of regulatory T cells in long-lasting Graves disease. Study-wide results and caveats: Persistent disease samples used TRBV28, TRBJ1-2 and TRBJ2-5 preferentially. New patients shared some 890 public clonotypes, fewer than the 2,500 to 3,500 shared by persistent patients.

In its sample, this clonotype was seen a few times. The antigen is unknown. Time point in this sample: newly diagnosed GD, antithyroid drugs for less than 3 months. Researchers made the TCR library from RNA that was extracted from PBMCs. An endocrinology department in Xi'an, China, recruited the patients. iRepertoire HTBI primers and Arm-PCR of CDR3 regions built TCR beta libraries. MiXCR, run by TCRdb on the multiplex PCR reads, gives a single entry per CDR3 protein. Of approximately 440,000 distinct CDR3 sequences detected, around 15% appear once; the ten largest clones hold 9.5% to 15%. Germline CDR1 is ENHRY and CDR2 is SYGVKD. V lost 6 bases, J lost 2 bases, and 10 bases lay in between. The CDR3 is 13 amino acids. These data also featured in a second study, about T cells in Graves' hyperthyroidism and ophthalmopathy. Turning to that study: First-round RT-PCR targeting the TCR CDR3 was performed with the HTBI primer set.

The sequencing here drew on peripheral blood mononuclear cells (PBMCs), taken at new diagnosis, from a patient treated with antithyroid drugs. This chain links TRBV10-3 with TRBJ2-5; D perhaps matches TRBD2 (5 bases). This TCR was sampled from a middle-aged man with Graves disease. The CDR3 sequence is CAISGDIQETQYF. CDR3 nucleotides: TGTGCCATCAGCGGGGATATACAAGAGACCCAGTACTTC.